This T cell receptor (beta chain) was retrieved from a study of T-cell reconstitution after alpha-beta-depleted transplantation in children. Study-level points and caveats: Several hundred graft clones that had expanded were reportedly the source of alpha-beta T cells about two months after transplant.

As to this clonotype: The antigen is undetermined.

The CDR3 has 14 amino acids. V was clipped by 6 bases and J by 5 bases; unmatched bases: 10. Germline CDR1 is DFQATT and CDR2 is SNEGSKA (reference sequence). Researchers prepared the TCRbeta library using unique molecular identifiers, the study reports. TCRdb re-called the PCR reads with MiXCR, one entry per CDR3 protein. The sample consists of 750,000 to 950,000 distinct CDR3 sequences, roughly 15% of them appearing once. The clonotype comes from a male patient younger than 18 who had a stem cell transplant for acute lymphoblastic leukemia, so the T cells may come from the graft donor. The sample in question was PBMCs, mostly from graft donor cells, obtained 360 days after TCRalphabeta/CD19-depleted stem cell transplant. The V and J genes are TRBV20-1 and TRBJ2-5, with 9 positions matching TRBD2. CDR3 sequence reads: CSASRLAVDETQYF. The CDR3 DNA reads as TGCAGTGCCTCGAGACTAGCGGTGGATGAGACCCAGTACTTC.